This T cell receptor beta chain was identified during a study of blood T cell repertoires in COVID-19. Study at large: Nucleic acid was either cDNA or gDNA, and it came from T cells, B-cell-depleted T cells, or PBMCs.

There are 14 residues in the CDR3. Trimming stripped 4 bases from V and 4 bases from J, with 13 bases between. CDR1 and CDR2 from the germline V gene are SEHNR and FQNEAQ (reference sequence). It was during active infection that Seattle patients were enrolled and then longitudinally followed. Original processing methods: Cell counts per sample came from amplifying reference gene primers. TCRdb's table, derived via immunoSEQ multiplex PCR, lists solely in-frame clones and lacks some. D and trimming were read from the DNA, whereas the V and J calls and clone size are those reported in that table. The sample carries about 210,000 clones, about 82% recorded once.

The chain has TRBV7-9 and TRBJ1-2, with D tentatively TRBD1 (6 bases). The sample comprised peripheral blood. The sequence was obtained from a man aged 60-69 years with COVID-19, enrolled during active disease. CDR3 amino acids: CASSSTGGAYGYTF. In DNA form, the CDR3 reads TGTGCCAGCAGCTCGACGGGGGGGGCCTATGGCTACACCTTC.